These T cell receptor beta chains were read from a single sample in a study of CD8+ T cells in alopecia areata. TCRdb's copy holds only in-frame clones and misses some; the assay was immunoSEQ multiplex PCR. The sample includes about 14,000 clones, roughly three fifths seen only once; the top ten take 3.5% to 4%. Sequencing was performed on CD4+ Tregs sorted from blood. The receptors here all came from a human donor with alopecia areata. Both conserved end residues are part of each CDR3. The order of the fields is clone size, D gene, V gene, J gene, CDR3 protein, CDR3 DNA. A D gene is named only where the DNA matches it firmly. Clone size appears in some rows only: once, few, many, or a class for an expanded clone.

size: few; D: .; V: TRBV7-3; J: TRBJ2-3; CDR3: CASSFQVTDTQYF; DNA: TGTGCCAGCAGCTTCCAGGTCACAGATACGCAGTATTTT
size: .; D: TRBD1; V: TRBV7-9; J: TRBJ1-2; CDR3: CASSARDRENYGYTF; DNA: TGTGCCAGCAGCGCGCGGGACAGGGAGAACTATGGCTACACCTTC
size: .; D: .; V: TRBV7-9; J: TRBJ2-2; CDR3: CASSPLGTYTGELFF; DNA: TGTGCCAGCAGCCCCCTTGGGACGTACACCGGGGAGCTGTTTTTT
size: .; D: TRBD2; V: TRBV6-6; J: TRBJ2-7; CDR3: CASREGLAAYEQYF; DNA: TGTGCCAGCAGGGAGGGACTAGCGGCGTACGAGCAGTACTTC
size: few; D: TRBD1; V: TRBV28; J: TRBJ2-7; CDR3: CASRDDRVCWF; DNA: TGTGCCAGCAGAGACGACAGGGTTTGCTGGTTC
size: .; D: .; V: TRBV7-9; J: TRBJ2-7; CDR3: CASSLASPEQYF; DNA: TGTGCCAGCAGCTTAGCCTCGCCCGAGCAGTACTTC
size: .; D: .; V: TRBV6-5; J: TRBJ1-2; CDR3: CASSPVRAQGYTF; DNA: TGTGCCAGCAGCCCCGTAAGGGCGCAGGGCTACACCTTC
size: .; D: TRBD1; V: TRBV28; J: TRBJ1-4; CDR3: CASTRTGGGEKLFF; DNA: TGTGCCAGCACCCGGACAGGGGGAGGTGAAAAACTGTTTTTT
size: .; D: TRBD2; V: TRBV6-6; J: TRBJ2-7; CDR3: CASRGLAGVIYEQYF; DNA: TGTGCCAGCAGGGGACTAGCGGGAGTGATATACGAGCAGTACTTC
size: .; D: .; V: TRBV12-5; J: TRBJ1-2; CDR3: CASGLSGTVYGYTF; DNA: TGTGCTAGTGGTTTGTCCGGGACGGTCTATGGCTACACCTTC
size: .; D: TRBD1; V: TRBV7-2; J: TRBJ1-4; CDR3: CASSARSGQVGYEKLFF; DNA: TGTGCCAGCAGCGCCCGATCAGGACAGGTTGGGTATGAAAAACTGTTTTTT
size: .; D: TRBD2; V: TRBV28; J: TRBJ2-1; CDR3: CASSLLPLLAGQVGEQFF; DNA: TGTGCCAGCAGTTTGCTCCCGCTATTAGCGGGACAAGTTGGTGAGCAGTTCTTC
size: .; D: TRBD1; V: TRBV30; J: TRBJ1-3; CDR3: CAWSTGAGNTIYF; DNA: TGTGCCTGGAGCACAGGGGCTGGAAACACCATATATTTT
size: .; D: .; V: TRBV15; J: TRBJ2-3; CDR3: CATSGGPLGLNTDTQYF; DNA: TGTGCCACCAGCGGGGGGCCGTTAGGACTGAACACAGATACGCAGTATTTT
size: few; D: .; V: TRBV6-1; J: TRBJ2-3; CDR3: CASSVPGRDTQYF; DNA: TGTGCCAGCAGTGTTCCCGGACGAGATACGCAGTATTTT
size: .; D: .; V: TRBV6-5; J: TRBJ1-1; CDR3: CASSSRVLRTEAFF; DNA: TGTGCCAGCAGTTCACGGGTCCTGAGGACTGAAGCTTTCTTT
size: .; D: TRBD2; V: TRBV6-6; J: TRBJ2-7; CDR3: CASSYTGTSGTYEQYF; DNA: TGTGCCAGCAGTTATACCGGGACTAGCGGGACCTACGAGCAGTACTTC
size: .; D: TRBD2; V: TRBV28; J: TRBJ2-7; CDR3: CASSFIPSGAFHSYEQYF; DNA: TGTGCCAGCAGTTTCATCCCTAGCGGAGCCTTCCACTCCTACGAGCAGTACTTC
size: .; D: .; V: TRBV19; J: TRBJ2-5; CDR3: CASSERQETQYF; DNA: TGTGCCAGTTCTGAGAGACAAGAGACCCAGTACTTC
size: few; D: .; V: TRBV23-1; J: TRBJ2-3; CDR3: CASRRYTDTQYF; DNA: TGCGCCAGCAGGCGCTATACAGATACGCAGTATTTT
size: large; D: TRBD2; V: TRBV18; J: TRBJ2-5; CDR3: CASSPPSGSLETQYF; DNA: TGTGCCAGCTCACCTCCTAGCGGGAGTTTGGAGACCCAGTACTTC
size: .; D: .; V: TRBV21-1; J: TRBJ1-1; CDR3: CASSQQGFDTEAFF; DNA: TGTGCCAGCAGCCAACAGGGTTTTGACACTGAAGCTTTCTTT
size: .; D: .; V: TRBV10-3; J: TRBJ1-2; CDR3: CAITGRRESGYTF; DNA: TGTGCCATCACGGGGCGGAGGGAAAGTGGCTACACCTTC
size: .; D: .; V: TRBV29-1; J: TRBJ2-1; CDR3: CSARRDYNEQFF; DNA: TGCAGCGCAAGACGTGACTACAATGAGCAGTTCTTC
size: .; D: .; V: TRBV27; J: TRBJ1-3; CDR3: CASSPVTSGNTIYF; DNA: TGTGCCAGCAGCCCTGTCACGTCTGGAAACACCATATATTTT
size: .; D: .; V: TRBV6-1; J: TRBJ1-5; CDR3: CASSGEGFLQPQHF; DNA: TGTGCCAGCAGTGGAGAGGGGTTTTTGCAGCCCCAGCATTTT
size: .; D: .; V: TRBV27; J: TRBJ2-3; CDR3: CASYPLGGARTQYF; DNA: TGTGCCAGCTACCCATTGGGGGGGGCACGTACGCAGTATTTT
size: few; D: .; V: TRBV28; J: TRBJ2-7; CDR3: CASSFRDYEQYF; DNA: TGTGCCAGCAGTTTCAGGGATTACGAGCAGTACTTC
size: .; D: TRBD1; V: TRBV5-1; J: TRBJ2-2; CDR3: CASRPDRGELTGELFF; DNA: TGCGCCAGCAGACCTGACAGGGGAGAGTTGACCGGGGAGCTGTTTTTT
size: .; D: TRBD1; V: TRBV28; J: TRBJ1-2; CDR3: CASSLSVTGGAARRGYTF; DNA: TGTGCCAGCAGTTTATCCGTCACAGGGGGCGCCGCGCGGCGGGGCTACACCTTC
size: medium-sized; D: .; V: TRBV7-2; J: TRBJ1-2; CDR3: CASSLALSGGYTF; DNA: TGTGCCAGCAGCTTAGCGCTCTCGGGTGGCTACACCTTC
size: .; D: TRBD1; V: TRBV5-4; J: TRBJ2-1; CDR3: CASSLTAGTVGYNEQFF; DNA: TGTGCCAGCAGCTTGACCGCCGGGACAGTCGGATACAATGAGCAGTTCTTC
size: .; D: TRBD2; V: TRBV7-9; J: TRBJ2-7; CDR3: CASSPPGLAGVVEQYF; DNA: TGTGCCAGCAGCCCCCCGGGACTAGCGGGAGTAGTTGAGCAGTACTTC